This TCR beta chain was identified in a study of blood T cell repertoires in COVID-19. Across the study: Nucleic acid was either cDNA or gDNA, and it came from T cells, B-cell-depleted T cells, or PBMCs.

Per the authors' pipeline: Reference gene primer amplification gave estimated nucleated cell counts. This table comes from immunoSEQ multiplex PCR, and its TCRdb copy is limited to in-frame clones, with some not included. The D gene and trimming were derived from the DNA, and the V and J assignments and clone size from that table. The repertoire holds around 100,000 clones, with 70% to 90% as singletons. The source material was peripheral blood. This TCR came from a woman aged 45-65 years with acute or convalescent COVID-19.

The CDR3 DNA reads TGTGCCACAAGGGACAGTCTAAGCTCCGGGGAGCTGTTTTTT. This codes for CATRDSLSSGELFF. This sequence joins TRBV2 and TRBJ2-2, with 7 bases matching TRBD1. V trimming: 10 bases; J trimming: 6 bases; junction bases outside the gene matches: 11. This CDR3 is built from 14 residues. Germline V gene sequence: CDR1 SNHLY, CDR2 FYNNEI.